The 23 T cell receptor beta chains presented below share a single source sample, sequenced in a study of blood T cell repertoires in COVID-19 (dated by TCRdb to between 2020 and 2021). The receptor library was made with the immunoSEQ multiplex PCR assay. TCRdb took over this immuneACCESS table, retaining in-frame rearrangements with V and J assigned. Such tables are incomplete; in checked studies, under half of the missing clones stem from an unresolved V gene, and the remainder is unexplained. The sample data list about 190,000 clones, and roughly four fifths of these were observed just once. About 5.7% of the sample goes to the ten largest clones. Sequenced input: peripheral blood. These TCRs come from a woman aged 40 to 50 with acute or convalescent COVID-19.

This chain connects TRBV3-1 (or the pseudogene TRBV3-2) to TRBJ2-7, with no clear D. V was cut by 0 bases and J by 7 bases, with 19 bases left in between. The CDR3 has 16 amino acids. Per the germline V gene, CDR1 is LGHDT and CDR2 is YNNKEL (reference sequence). The CDR3 sequence is CASSQDYPVRGYEQYF. The CDR3 DNA is TGTGCCAGCAGCCAAGATTATCCGGTTCGAGGTTATGAGCAGTACTTC.

This clone was observed a few times. Here the CDR3 reads CASSLAGDAYNEQFF. In DNA form, the CDR3 reads TGTGCCAGCAGTTTAGCGGGAGATGCCTACAATGAGCAGTTCTTC. The chain joins TRBV27 to TRBJ2-1, with 7 bases identical to TRBD2. The length of the CDR3 is 15 residues. Losses at the gene ends were 2 bases for V and 2 bases for J; bases not matched to a gene: 3. Germline-derived CDR1 and CDR2 are MNHEY and SMNVEV (reference sequence).

This clone appeared once. This chain connects TRBV3-1 (or the pseudogene TRBV3-2) to TRBJ1-1; D might be TRBD1 (5 bases). V was cut by 3 bases and J by 10 bases, with 15 bases left in between. CDR3 size: 13 residues. The V gene's germline CDR1 is LGHDT and CDR2 YNNKEL (reference sequence). The CDR3 protein is CASSQARGVGAFF. The CDR3 coding sequence is TGTGCCAGCAGCCAGGCCCGGGGGGTAGGAGCTTTCTTT.

The chain carries TRBV6-2 or TRBV6-3 and TRBJ2-1, with no clear D. The CDR3 spans 12 residues. Trimming removed 2 bases at V and 7 bases at J, with 6 bases between. Germline values: CDR1 MNHEY, CDR2 SVGEGT. For the CDR3, the DNA is TGTGCCAGCAGTTACATCGGGAATGAGCAGTTCTTC. It yields the protein CASSYIGNEQFF.

The chain combines TRBV6-5 with TRBJ2-1; no firm D call. Trimming pared 8 bases from V and 0 bases from J, leaving 14 bases between. The CDR3 covers 15 residues. The V gene's germline CDR1 is MNHEY and CDR2 SVGAGI. The CDR3: CASLDPSGSYNEQFF. The CDR3 DNA reads as TGTGCCAGCCTCGATCCCTCAGGCTCCTACAATGAGCAGTTCTTC.

The CDR3 reads CASSLQMNTEAFF. In DNA, the CDR3 is TGCGCCAGCAGCTTGCAAATGAACACTGAAGCTTTCTTT. The chain couples TRBV5-1 to TRBJ1-1; no firm D call. Germline CDR1 reads SGHRS; CDR2 reads YFSETQ. The CDR3 is 13 amino acids. V lost 1 base to trimming and J lost 0 bases, with 4 bases between them.

The chain combines TRBV7-9 with TRBJ1-1; 11 nucleotides agree with TRBD1. This CDR3 has 16 residues. The germline V gene has CDR1 SEHNR and CDR2 FQNEAQ (reference sequence). V lost 5 bases to trimming and J lost 3 bases; unmatched junction nucleotides: 8. The CDR3 here is CASSTGQGVRDTEAFF. CDR3 coding DNA: TGTGCCAGCAGCACGGGACAGGGGGTCAGGGACACTGAAGCTTTCTTT.

The gene calls are TRBV9 and TRBJ2-2; tentatively, D is TRBD1 (6 bases). Per the germline V gene, CDR1 is SGDLS and CDR2 is YYNGEE. V lost 4 bases and J lost 7, with 17 bases in between. The length of the CDR3 is 15 residues. CDR3 region: CASSPMGQRHGELFF. CDR3 sequence (DNA): TGTGCCAGCAGCCCCATGGGACAAAGGCACGGGGAGCTGTTTTTT.

The chain combines TRBV2 with TRBJ2-1, with a possible D match to TRBD2 (5 bases). Germline V gene lookup returns CDR1 SNHLY and CDR2 FYNNEI. The V end lost 4 bases, the J end lost 0 bases, and 10 bases lay between the germline ends. CDR3 length: 15 residues. The CDR3 protein is CASSGQGSSYNEQFF. The CDR3 bases are TGTGCCAGCAGTGGGCAAGGGAGCTCCTACAATGAGCAGTTCTTC.

A few counts support this clone. The chain couples TRBV6-2 or TRBV6-3 to TRBJ1-2, with 9 bases that match TRBD1. The CDR3 contains 16 residues. Germline lookup yields CDR1 MNHEY and CDR2 SVGEGT. V shed 5 bases, J shed 8 bases, and the junction held 15 bases outside the gene matches. The DNA for the CDR3 is TGTGCCAGCAGTCCGACTCCGGGACAGGGAACGGCCGGCTACACCTTC. Residues: CASSPTPGQGTAGYTF.

J is TRBJ1-3 and V is TRBV14; D not certain. Deletions cut 3 bases from V and 4 bases from J, with 7 bases between. Germline V gene lookup returns CDR1 SGHDN and CDR2 FVKESK. This CDR3 comprises 13 residues. CDR3 sequence (DNA): TGTGCCAGCAGCCAGTTCGAGGGAAACACCATATATTTT. Its protein is CASSQFEGNTIYF.

For this clone: This specimen includes other DNA sequences encoding the same CDR3. V and J are TRBV7-6 and TRBJ2-1; 11 bases match TRBD2. Germline CDR1 reads SGHVS; CDR2 reads FNYEAQ. V lost 0 bases and J lost 4; bases outside the gene matches: 2. The CDR3 contains 16 residues. The CDR3 region is CASSLAASGGYNEQFF. CDR3 sequence (DNA): TGTGCCAGCAGCTTAGCGGCTAGCGGGGGGTACAATGAGCAGTTCTTC.

V usage is TRBV2 and J usage is TRBJ1-2; D remains ambiguous. Germline values: CDR1 SNHLY, CDR2 FYNNEI. Trimming pared 3 bases from V and 5 bases from J, leaving 10 bases between. The CDR3 has 13 amino acids. The CDR3 bases are TGTGCCAGCAGTGAGAATCTAGATTATGGCTACACCTTC. Its translation: CASSENLDYGYTF.

The CDR3 loop is CASSPGQPIYYEQYF. CDR3 nucleotide sequence: TGCGCCAGCAGCCCGGGACAGCCGATATACTACGAGCAGTACTTC. This chain joins TRBV5-1 and TRBJ2-7; 7 bases fit TRBD1. Germline lookup yields CDR1 SGHRS and CDR2 YFSETQ. The length of the CDR3 is 15 residues. V trimming: 4 bases; J trimming: 3 bases; junction bases outside the gene matches: 10.

V is TRBV28 and J is TRBJ2-7; 8 nucleotides match TRBD1. The V and J ends lost 5 bases and 2 bases, in that order; junction bases with no gene match: 11. The CDR3 contains 16 residues. Germline CDR1 MDHEN, CDR2 SYDVKM. CDR3 in DNA: TGTGCCAGCAGTCTGACAGGGGATTTTCTAACCTACGAGCAGTACTTC. This gives the protein CASSLTGDFLTYEQYF.

This clone was observed once. The sample has other DNA sequences that encode this CDR3 too. This rearrangement joins TRBV18 to TRBJ2-3; possible D gene TRBD2, 6 bases. There are 12 residues in the CDR3. Trimming removed 3 bases at V and 5 bases at J, with 6 bases between. Germline CDR1 KGHSH, CDR2 LQKENI. The CDR3 loop reads CASSPGGDTQYF. The CDR3 DNA reads TGTGCCAGCTCACCGGGAGGAGATACGCAGTATTTT.

This clone came up a few times. This sequence joins TRBV11-2 and TRBJ2-7; 8 nucleotides match TRBD2. With 4 bases clipped from V and 6 bases from J, the junction kept 11 bases outside the gene matches. The CDR3 has 15 residues. CDR1 and CDR2 (germline): SGHAT, FQNNGV. The chain's CDR3 is CASSSRAGVKGEQYF. CDR3 nucleotide sequence: TGTGCCAGCAGCTCCCGAGCGGGAGTGAAAGGCGAGCAGTACTTC.

The chain employs TRBV3-1 (or the pseudogene TRBV3-2) and TRBJ2-2; D is perhaps TRBD1 (5 bases). The CDR3 spans 14 residues. The V end was cut by 1 base, the J end by 4 bases, with 7 bases between. Germline CDR1 reads LGHDT; CDR2 reads YNNKEL (reference sequence). The CDR3 spells CASSQVRGTGELFF. For the CDR3, the DNA is TGTGCCAGCAGCCAAGTTAGGGGCACCGGGGAGCTGTTTTTT.

This chain connects TRBV15 to TRBJ1-5; D is uncertain. The CDR3 consists of 15 residues. Germline V gene data show CDR1 as LNHNV and CDR2 as YYDKDF (reference sequence). Trimming stripped 0 bases from V and 0 bases from J, with 6 bases between. The CDR3 coding sequence is TGTGCCACCAGCAGAGATTATTATAGCAATCAGCCCCAGCATTTT. Translated: CATSRDYYSNQPQHF. Full variable domain (missing parts from reference TRBV15 and TRBJ1-5): DAMVIQNPRYQVTQFGKPVTLSCSQTLNHNVMYWYQQKSSQAPKLLFHYYDKDFNNEADTPDNFQSRRPNTSFCFLDIRSPGLGDTAMYLCATSRDYYSNQPQHFGDGTRLSIL.

This chain links TRBV19 with TRBJ1-1; D is perhaps TRBD1 (6 bases). The CDR3 is made up of 16 amino acids. The germline V gene has CDR1 LNHDA and CDR2 SQIVND (reference sequence). The V end was cut by 6 bases, the J end by 0 bases, with 17 bases between. For the CDR3, the DNA is TGTGCCAGTAGCCCATCGACAGGAGCAATGAACACTGAAGCTTTCTTT. It codes for CASSPSTGAMNTEAFF.

This clone was seen a single time. The rearrangement links TRBV7-2 to TRBJ2-1; 7 bases align to TRBD1. From germline, CDR1 is SGHTA and CDR2 FQGNSA. V shed 5 bases, J shed 5 bases, and the junction held 6 bases outside the gene matches. The CDR3 totals 14 residues. In DNA, the CDR3 is TGTGCCAGCAGCCGGGTTGGGACAGACAATGAGCAGTTCTTC. Residues: CASSRVGTDNEQFF.

The chain uses TRBV30 and TRBJ2-7; 8 bases are a match to TRBD2. The germline gives CDR1 GTSNPN, CDR2 SVGIG (reference sequence). This CDR3 has 15 amino acids. V trimming: 2 bases; J trimming: 7 bases; junction bases outside the gene matches: 13. The CDR3 DNA follows: TGTGCCTGGAGTCTGCTGGGAGCGGGAGCAGATGAGCAGTACTTC. This gives the protein CAWSLLGAGADEQYF.

The chain joins TRBV6-6 to TRBJ1-5, with TRBD1 identical over 8 bases. CDR3 length equals 17 residues. Trimming took 5 bases from V and 1 from J; bases not matched to a gene: 10. Germline-derived CDR1 and CDR2 are MNHNY and SVGAGI (reference sequence). CDR3 DNA sequence: TGTGCCAGCAGTCGCTGGACAGGGAGGGGCAGCAATCAGCCCCAGCATTTT. This codes for CASSRWTGRGSNQPQHF.